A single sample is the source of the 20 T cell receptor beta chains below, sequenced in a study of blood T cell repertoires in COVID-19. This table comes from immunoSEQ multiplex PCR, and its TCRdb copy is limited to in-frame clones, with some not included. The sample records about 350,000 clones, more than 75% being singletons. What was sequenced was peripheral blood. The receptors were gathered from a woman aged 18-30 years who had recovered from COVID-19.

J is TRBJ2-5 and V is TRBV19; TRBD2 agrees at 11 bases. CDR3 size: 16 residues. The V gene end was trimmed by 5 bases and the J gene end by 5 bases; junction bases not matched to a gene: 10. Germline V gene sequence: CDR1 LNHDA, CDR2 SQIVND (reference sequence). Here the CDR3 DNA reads TGTGCCAGTAGTTCCCCGGGACTAGCGGCGGGGGAGACCCAGTACTTC. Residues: CASSSPGLAAGETQYF.

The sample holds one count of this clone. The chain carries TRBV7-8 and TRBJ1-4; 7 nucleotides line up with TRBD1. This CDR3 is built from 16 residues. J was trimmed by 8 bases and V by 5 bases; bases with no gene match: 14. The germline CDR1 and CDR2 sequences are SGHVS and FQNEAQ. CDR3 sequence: CASSENTGTVREKLFF. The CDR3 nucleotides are TGTGCCAGCAGCGAGAACACCGGGACAGTCAGGGAAAAACTGTTTTTT.

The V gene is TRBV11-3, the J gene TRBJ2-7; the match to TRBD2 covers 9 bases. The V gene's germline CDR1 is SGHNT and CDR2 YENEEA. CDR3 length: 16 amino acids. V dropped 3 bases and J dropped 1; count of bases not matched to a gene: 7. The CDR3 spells CASSLALAGRSYEQYV. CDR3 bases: TGTGCCAGCAGCTTGGCTCTAGCGGGACGATCCTACGAGCAGTACGTC.

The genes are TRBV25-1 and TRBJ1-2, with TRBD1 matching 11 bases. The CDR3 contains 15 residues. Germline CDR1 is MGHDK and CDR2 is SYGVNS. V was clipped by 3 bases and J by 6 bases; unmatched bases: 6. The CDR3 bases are TGTGCCAGCAGTGACCCGGGGACAGGGGGGAATGGCTACACCTTC. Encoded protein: CASSDPGTGGNGYTF.

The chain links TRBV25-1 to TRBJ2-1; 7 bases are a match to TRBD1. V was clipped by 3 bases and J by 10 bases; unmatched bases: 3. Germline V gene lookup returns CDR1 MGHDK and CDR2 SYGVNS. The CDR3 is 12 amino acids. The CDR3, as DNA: TGTGCCAGCAGTGAGACAGGGTTGGAGCAGTTCTTC. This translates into CASSETGLEQFF.

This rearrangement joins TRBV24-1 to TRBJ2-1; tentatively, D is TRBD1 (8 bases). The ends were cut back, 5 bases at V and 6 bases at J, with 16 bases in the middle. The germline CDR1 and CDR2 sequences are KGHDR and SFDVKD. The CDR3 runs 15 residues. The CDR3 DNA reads TGTGCCACCAGTGCCCGGACAGGGAGGGGCAATGAGCAGTTCTTC. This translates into CATSARTGRGNEQFF.

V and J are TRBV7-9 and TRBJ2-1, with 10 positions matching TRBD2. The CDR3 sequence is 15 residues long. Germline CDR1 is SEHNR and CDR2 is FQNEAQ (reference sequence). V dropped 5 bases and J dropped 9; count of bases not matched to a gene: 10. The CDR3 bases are TGTGCCAGCAGCCCCCCTAGCGGGAGCGCGAGTGAGCAGTTCTTC. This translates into CASSPPSGSASEQFF.

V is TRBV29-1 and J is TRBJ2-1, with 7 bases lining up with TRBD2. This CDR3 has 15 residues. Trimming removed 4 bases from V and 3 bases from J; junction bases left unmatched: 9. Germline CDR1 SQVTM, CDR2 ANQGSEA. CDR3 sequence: CSVALGGEGYNEQFF. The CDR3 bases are TGCAGCGTTGCCCTTGGGGGGGAGGGCTACAATGAGCAGTTCTTC.

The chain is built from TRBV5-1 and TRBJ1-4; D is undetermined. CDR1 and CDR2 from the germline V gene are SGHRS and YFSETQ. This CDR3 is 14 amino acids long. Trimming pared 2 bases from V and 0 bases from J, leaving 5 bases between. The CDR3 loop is CASSFSATNEKLFF. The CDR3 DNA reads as TGCGCCAGCAGCTTTAGTGCAACTAATGAAAAACTGTTTTTT.

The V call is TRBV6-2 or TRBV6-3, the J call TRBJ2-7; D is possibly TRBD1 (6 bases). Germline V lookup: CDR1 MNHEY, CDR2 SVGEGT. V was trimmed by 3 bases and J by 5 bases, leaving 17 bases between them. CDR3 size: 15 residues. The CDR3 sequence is CASSYGQTGSNEQYV. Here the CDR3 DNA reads TGTGCCAGCAGTTATGGTCAGACAGGTTCCAACGAGCAGTACGTC.

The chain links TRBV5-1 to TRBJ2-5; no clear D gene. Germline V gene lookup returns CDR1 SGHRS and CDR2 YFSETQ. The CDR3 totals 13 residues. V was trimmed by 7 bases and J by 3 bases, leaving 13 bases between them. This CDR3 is CASGQTHEETQYF. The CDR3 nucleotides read TGCGCCAGCGGTCAGACACACGAAGAGACCCAGTACTTC.

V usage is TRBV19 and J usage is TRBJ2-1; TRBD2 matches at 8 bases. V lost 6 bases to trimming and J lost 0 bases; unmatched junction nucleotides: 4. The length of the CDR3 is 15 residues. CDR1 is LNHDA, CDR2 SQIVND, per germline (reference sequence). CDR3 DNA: TGTGCCAGTAGAGTAGCGGGGAACTCCTACAATGAGCAGTTCTTC. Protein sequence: CASRVAGNSYNEQFF.

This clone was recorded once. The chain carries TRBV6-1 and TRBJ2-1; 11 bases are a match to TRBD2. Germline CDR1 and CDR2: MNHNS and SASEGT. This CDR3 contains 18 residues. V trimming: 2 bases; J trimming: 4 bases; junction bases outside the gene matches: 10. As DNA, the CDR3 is TGTGCCAGCAGTGAATTGACTAGCGGGATTGCCCAGTACAATGAGCAGTTCTTC. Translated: CASSELTSGIAQYNEQFF.

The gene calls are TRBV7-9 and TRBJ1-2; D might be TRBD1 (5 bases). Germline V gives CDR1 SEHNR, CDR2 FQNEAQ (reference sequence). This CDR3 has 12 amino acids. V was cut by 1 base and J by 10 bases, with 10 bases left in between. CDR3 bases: TGTGCCAGCAGCTTAGAAAGGACAACCTACACCTTC. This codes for CASSLERTTYTF.

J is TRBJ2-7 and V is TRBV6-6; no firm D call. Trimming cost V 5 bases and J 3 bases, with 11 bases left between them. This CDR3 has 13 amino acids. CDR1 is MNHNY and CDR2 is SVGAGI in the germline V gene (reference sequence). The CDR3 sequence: CASSLGSRYEQYV. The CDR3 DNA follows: TGTGCCAGCAGTCTTGGTAGCCGCTACGAGCAGTACGTC.

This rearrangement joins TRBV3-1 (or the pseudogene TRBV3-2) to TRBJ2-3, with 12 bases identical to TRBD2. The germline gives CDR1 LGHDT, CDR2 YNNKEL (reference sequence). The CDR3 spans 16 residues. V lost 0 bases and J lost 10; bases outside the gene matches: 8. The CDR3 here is CASSQEPLAGGHAQYF. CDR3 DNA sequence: TGTGCCAGCAGCCAAGAGCCTCTAGCGGGAGGGCATGCGCAGTATTTT.

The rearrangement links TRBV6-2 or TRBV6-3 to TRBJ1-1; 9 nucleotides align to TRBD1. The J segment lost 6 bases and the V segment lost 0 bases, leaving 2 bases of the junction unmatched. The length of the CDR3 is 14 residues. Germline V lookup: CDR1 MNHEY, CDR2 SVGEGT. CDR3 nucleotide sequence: TGTGCCAGCAGTTACTCACAGGGGGCCGCTGAAGCTTTCTTT. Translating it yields CASSYSQGAAEAFF.

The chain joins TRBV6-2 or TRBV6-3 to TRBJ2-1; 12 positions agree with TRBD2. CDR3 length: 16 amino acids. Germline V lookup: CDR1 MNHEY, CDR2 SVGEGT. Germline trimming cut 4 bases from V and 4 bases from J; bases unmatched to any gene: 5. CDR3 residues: CASSWRGLAGYNEQFF. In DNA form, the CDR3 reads TGTGCCAGCAGTTGGAGAGGACTAGCGGGATACAATGAGCAGTTCTTC.

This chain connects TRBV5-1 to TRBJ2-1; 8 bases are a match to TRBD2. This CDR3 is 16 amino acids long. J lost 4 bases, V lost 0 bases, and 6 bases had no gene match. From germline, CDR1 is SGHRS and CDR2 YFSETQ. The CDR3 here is CASSLEWTSSYNEQFF. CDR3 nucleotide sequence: TGCGCCAGCAGCTTGGAATGGACTAGCAGTTACAATGAGCAGTTCTTC. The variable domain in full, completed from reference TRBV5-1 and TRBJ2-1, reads KAGVTQTPRYLIKTRGQQVTLSCSPISGHRSVSWYQQTPGQGLQFLFEYFSETQRNKGNFPGRFSGRQFSNSRSEMNVSTLELGDSALYLCASSLEWTSSYNEQFFGPGTRLTVL.

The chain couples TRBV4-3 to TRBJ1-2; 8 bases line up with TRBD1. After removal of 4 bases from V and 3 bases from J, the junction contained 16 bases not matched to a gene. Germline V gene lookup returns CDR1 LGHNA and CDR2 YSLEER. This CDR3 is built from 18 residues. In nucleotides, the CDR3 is TGCGCCAGCAGCCTGCGGGCAGGGGGCTTTCGGGCTGACTATGGCTACACCTTC. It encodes CASSLRAGGFRADYGYTF.